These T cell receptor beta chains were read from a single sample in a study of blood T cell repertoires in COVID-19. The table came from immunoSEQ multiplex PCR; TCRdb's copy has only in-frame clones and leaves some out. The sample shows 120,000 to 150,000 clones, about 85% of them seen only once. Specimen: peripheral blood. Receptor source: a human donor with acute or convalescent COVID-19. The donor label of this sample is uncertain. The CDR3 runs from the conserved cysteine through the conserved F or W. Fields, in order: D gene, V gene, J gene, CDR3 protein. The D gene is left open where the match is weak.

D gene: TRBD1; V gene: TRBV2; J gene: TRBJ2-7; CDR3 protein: CASSETGPGYEQYF
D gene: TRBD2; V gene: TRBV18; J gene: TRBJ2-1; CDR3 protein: CASSPETLAGRYNEQFF
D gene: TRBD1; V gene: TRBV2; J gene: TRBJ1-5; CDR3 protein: CASSAGGARNQPQHF
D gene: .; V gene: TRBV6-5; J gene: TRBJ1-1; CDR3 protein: CASIRGTEQRAEAFF
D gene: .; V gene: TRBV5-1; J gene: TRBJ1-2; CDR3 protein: CASSFDINYGYTF
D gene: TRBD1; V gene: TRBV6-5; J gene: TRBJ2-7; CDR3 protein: CASSYSTGVSYEQYF
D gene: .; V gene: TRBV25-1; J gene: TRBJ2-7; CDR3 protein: CASSEYSGESSYEQYF
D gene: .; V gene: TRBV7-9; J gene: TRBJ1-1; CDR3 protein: CASSLAGQGPAFF
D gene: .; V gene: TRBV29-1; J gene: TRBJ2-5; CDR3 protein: CSVDGGQETQYF
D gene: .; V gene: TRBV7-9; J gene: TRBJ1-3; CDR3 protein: CASSFQGQSGNTIYF
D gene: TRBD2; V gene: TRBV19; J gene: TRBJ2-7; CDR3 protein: CASSALAGGDEQYF
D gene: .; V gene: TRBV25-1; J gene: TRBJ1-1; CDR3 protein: CASSRAGNTEAFF
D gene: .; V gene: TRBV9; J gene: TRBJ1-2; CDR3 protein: CASSVEQRGGYTF
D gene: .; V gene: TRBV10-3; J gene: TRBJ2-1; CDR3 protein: CAISDSGRNEQFF
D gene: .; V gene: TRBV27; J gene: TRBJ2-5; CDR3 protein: CASLSPADHQYF
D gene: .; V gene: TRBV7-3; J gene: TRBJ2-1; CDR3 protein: CASSLTTVGEQFF
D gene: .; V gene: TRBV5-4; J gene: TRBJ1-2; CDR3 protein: CASSLQGTNGYTF
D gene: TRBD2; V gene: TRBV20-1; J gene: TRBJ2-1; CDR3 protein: CSASGTSGGYSYNEQFF
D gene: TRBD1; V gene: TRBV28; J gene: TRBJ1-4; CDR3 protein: CASPQTGTEEKLFF
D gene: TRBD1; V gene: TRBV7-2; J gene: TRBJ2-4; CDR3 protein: CASSLGGQGKNIQYF
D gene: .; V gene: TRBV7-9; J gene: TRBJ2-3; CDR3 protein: CASSLVGGSDTQYF
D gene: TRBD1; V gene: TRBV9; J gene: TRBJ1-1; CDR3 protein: CASSVANRGEAFF
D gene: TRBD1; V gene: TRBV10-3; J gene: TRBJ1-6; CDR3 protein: CAITPGQGPYSPLHF
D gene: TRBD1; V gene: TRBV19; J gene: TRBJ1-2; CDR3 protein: CASSDPRGQGLGGYTF
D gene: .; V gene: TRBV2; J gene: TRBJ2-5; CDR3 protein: CAGSALREWGETQYF
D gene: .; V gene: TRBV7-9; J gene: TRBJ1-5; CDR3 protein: CASSLDRINQPQHF
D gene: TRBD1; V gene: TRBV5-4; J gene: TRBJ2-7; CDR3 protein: CASSLMGQGSRVYF
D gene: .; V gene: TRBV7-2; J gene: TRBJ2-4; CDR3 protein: CASSLSLVAGNIQYF
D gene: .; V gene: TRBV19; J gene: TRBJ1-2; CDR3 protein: CASSDMGELYGYTF
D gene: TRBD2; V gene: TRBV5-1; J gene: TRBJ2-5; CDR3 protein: CASIASGGALETQYF
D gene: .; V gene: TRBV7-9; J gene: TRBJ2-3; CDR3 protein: CASSLGPSASTDTQYF
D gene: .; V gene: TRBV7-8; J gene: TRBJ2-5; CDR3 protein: CASSLGAGFKETQYF
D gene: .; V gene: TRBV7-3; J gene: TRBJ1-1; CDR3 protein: CASGRAPNTEAFF
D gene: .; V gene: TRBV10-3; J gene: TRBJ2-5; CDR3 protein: CAISGTPGTTNQETQYF
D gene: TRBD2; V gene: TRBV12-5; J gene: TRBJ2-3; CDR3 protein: CASGFPGLAGGPVYTQYF
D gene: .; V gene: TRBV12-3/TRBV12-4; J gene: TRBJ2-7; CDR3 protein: CASSLDIEQYF
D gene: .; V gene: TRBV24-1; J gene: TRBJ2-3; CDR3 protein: CATSDSISVHTQYF
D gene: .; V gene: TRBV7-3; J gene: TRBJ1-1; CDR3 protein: CASSLTGLTEAFF
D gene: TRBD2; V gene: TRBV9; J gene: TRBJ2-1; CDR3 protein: CASSEVPPSGRPSYNEQFF
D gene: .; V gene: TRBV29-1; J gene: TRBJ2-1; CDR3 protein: CSVERGLNEQFF
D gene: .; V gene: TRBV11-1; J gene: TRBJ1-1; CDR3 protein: CASSSTVNTEAFF
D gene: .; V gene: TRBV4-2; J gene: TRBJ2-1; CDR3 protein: CASSQAVGGGDTYNEQFF
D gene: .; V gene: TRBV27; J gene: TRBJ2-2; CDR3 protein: CASSSPATRSGELFF